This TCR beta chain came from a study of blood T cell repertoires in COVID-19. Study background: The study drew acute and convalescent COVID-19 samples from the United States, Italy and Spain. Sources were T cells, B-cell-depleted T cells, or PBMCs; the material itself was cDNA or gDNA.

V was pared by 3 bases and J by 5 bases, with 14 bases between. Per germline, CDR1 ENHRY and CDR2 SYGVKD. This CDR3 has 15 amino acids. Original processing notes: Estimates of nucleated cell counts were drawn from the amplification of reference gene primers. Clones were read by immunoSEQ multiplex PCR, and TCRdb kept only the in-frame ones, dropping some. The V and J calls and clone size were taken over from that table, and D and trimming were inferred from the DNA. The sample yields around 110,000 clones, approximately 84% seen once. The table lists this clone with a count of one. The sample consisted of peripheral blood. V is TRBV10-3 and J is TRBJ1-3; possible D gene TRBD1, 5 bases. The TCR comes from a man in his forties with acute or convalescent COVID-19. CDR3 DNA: TGTGCCATCAGTGACCCGACAGACCGACGAAACACCATATATTTT. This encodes CAISDPTDRRNTIYF.